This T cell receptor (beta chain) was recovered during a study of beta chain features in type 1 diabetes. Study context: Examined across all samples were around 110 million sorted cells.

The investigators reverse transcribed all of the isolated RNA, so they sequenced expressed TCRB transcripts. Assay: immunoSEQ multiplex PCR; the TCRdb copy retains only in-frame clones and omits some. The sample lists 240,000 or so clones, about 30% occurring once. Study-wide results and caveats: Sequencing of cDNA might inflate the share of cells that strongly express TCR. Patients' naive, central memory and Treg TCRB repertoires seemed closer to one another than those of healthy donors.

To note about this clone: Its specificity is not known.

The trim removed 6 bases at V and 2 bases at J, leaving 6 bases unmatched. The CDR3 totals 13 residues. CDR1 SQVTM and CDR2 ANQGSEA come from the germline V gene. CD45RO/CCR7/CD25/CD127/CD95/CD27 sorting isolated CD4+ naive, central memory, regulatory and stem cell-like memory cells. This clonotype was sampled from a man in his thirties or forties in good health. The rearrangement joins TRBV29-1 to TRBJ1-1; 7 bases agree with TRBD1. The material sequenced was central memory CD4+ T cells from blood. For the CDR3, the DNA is TGCAGCGTAGTCCGGGACAGAAACACTGAAGCTTTCTTT. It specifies CSVVRDRNTEAFF. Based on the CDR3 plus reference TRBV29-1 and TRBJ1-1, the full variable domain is SAVISQKPSRDICQRGTSLTIQCQVDSQVTMMFWYRQQPGQSLTLIATANQGSEATYESGFVIDKFPISRPNLTFSTLTVSNMSPEDSSIYLCSVVRDRNTEAFFGQGTRLTVV.